This T cell receptor (beta chain) is drawn from a study of cytomegalovirus exposure and HLA in healthy donors. Regarding the study as a whole: The dataset shows that most TCR sequences were rare, while some public TCRs occurred in many donors. Near-uniform donor sequencing depth was presumed by presence/absence analyses.

The CDR3 has 11 amino acids. Between the trimmed V and J ends, which lost 0 bases and 10 bases, there was a span of 5 bases. Germline CDR1 is SGHRS and CDR2 is YFSETQ. Researchers ran the PCR with 60 Vbeta and 13 Jbeta primers. TCRdb keeps only in-frame clones here, not all; method: immunoSEQ multiplex PCR. The sample lists under 85,000 clones; about 82% were seen once. This clone was observed a few times. No antigen is known for it. Sequences were obtained from PBMCs. The TCR comes from a woman between 25 and 40 years old in good health and CMV-seronegative. The rearrangement uses TRBV5-1 and TRBJ2-1, with D perhaps TRBD1 (5 bases). The chain's CDR3 is CASSLGTEQFF. The CDR3 DNA reads as TGCGCCAGCAGCTTGGGGACAGAGCAGTTCTTC. The full variable domain, its missing parts supplied by reference TRBV5-1 and TRBJ2-1, is KAGVTQTPRYLIKTRGQQVTLSCSPISGHRSVSWYQQTPGQGLQFLFEYFSETQRNKGNFPGRFSGRQFSNSRSEMNVSTLELGDSALYLCASSLGTEQFFGPGTRLTVL.